Below, one T cell receptor beta chain is given with its context. The antigen remains undetermined. Method: immunoSEQ multiplex PCR; TCRdb's copy keeps in-frame clones and lacks some. The table lists some 52,000 clones, over 80% of them singletons. Germline loops: CDR1 SGDLS, CDR2 YYNGEE. The junction had 6 bases not matched to a gene; V was cut back by 3 bases and J by 3 bases. The CDR3 is 15 amino acids. The sample originates from a study of OX40 agonist ivuxolimab in advanced cancers. Notes on the study in general: Certain nonresponding patients likewise had low normalized T-cell clonal expansion. With doses of 0.1 to 3.0 mg/kg, CD4+ and CD8+ blood T cells had undergone clonal expansion by week 6.

This sequence joins TRBV9 and TRBJ2-1; 7 nucleotides line up with TRBD2. The clonotype originates from an adult with an advanced solid tumor such as melanoma, head and neck, liver or kidney cancer. Sequences were derived from CD4+ or CD8+ T cells sorted from blood, sampled in a trial of the OX40 agonist ivuxolimab. Written as DNA, the CDR3 is TGTGCCAGCAGCGCTGGCGGGAGCTTCTACAATGAGCAGTTCTTC. The encoded protein is CASSAGGSFYNEQFF. Complete variable domain (other parts from reference TRBV9 and TRBJ2-1): DSGVTQTPKHLITATGQRVTLRCSPRSGDLSVYWYQQSLDQGLQFLIQYYNGEERAKGNILERFSAQQFPDLHSELNLSSLELGDSALYFCASSAGGSFYNEQFFGPGTRLTVL.